The present T cell receptor (beta chain) was sequenced within a study of cytomegalovirus exposure and HLA in healthy donors. Broader study findings: Based on reports, TCR beta sequences accurately predicted HLA-A and HLA-B alleles for most subjects.

Donors showed nominal health when sampled, although they likely had unrecorded immune exposures. Comment on this clone: Antigen unknown.

The germline gives CDR1 LGHNA, CDR2 YNFKEQ. Trimming took off 0 bases at V and 7 bases at J, with 13 bases between the two ends. This CDR3 contains 14 residues. Primers for the PCR totalled 60 Vbeta and 13 Jbeta. Only in-frame clones appear in the TCRdb table, and some are missing; sequencing was by immunoSEQ multiplex PCR. The sample carries roughly 140,000 clones, 78% recorded once. The receptor was derived from a man aged 40-50 years in good health and CMV-seropositive. The specimen was PBMCs. The chain is built from TRBV4-2 and TRBJ2-7, with D maybe TRBD2 (5 bases). DNA for the CDR3: TGTGCCAGCAGCCAAGATCGAGCCACGGGAGAGCAGTACTTC. It translates to CASSQDRATGEQYF.